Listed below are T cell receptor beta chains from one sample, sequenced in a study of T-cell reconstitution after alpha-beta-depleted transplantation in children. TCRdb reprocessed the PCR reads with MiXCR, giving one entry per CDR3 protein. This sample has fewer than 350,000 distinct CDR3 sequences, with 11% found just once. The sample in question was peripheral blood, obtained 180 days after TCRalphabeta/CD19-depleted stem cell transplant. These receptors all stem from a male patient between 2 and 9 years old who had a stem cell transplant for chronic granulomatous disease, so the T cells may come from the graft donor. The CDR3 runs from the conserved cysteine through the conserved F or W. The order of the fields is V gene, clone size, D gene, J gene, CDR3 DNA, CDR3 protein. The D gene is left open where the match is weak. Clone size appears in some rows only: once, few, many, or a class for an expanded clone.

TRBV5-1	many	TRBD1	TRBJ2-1	TGCGCCAGCAGCTCGTACCCGGGACAGGGGGCGGTCGAGCAGTTCTTC	CASSSYPGQGAVEQFF
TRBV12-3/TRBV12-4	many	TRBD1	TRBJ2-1	TGTGCCAGCAGCTCCTGGGACAGGGGCCGGTTAGAGCAGTTCTTC	CASSSWDRGRLEQFF
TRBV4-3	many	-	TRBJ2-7	TGCGCCAGCAGCTCGCAACACAATGGGCAGACACCCTACGAGCAGTACTTC	CASSSQHNGQTPYEQYF
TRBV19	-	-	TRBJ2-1	TGTGCCAGTAGTATTGGACCCAGGATTGAGCAGTTCTTC	CASSIGPRIEQFF
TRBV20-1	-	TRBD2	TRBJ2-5	TGCAGTGCGCCAAAGGGACTAGGAGGGACCCAGTACTTC	CSAPKGLGGTQYF
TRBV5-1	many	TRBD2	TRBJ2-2	TGCGCCAGCAGCTTAAGGACTAGCGGGTCGTTCGCGAACACCGGGGAGCTGTTTTTT	CASSLRTSGSFANTGELFF
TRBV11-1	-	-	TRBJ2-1	TGTGCCAGCAGCTCCAAAGTGGGGAGCTCCTACAATGAGCAGTTCTTC	CASSSKVGSSYNEQFF
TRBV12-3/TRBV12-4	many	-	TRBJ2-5	TGTGCCAGCACTCTAACCGGGACAACCCAAGAGACCCAGTACTTC	CASTLTGTTQETQYF
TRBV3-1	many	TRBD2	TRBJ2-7	TGTGCCAGCAGCCAAGGACCCCTAGCGGGGGGTCACGAGCAGTACTTC	CASSQGPLAGGHEQYF
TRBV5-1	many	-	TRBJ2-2	TGCGCCAGCAGCGGTGGGATCACCGGGGAGCTGTTTTTT	CASSGGITGELFF
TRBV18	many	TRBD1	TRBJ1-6	TGTGCCAGCTCACCACACAGGGGTTCACCCCTCCACTTT	CASSPHRGSPLHF
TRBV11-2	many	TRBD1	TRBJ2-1	TGTGCCAGCAGCTTGGTCGCCGGCTCCGGGGACAGTGACAATGAGCAGTTCTTC	CASSLVAGSGDSDNEQFF
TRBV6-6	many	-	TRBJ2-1	TGTGCCAGCACCACCGGGACTTCAGCGTTCTTC	CASTTGTSAFF
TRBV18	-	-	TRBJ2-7	TGTGCCAGCTCACCCCGTACTAGTCCCTACGAGCAGTACTTC	CASSPRTSPYEQYF
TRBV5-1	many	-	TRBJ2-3	TGCGCCAGCAGCTTGGGTGGGGATACGCAGTATTTT	CASSLGGDTQYF
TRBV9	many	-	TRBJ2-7	TGTGCCAGCAGCGTGGAAGCGGGTTACTCCTACGAGCAGTACTTC	CASSVEAGYSYEQYF
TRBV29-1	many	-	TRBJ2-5	TGCAGCGTTGAGGGGGGGTGGGACATCCAAGAGACCCAGTACTTC	CSVEGGWDIQETQYF
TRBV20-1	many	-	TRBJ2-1	TGCAGTGCTGTCTGGGGGGCCTCCTACAATGAGCAGTTCTTC	CSAVWGASYNEQFF
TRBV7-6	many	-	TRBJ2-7	TGTGCCAGCAGCAATAGTTTAGCGGACACCTACGAGCAGTACTTC	CASSNSLADTYEQYF
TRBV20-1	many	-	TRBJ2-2	TGCAGTGCTAGAGGTTCCACCGGGGAGCTGTTTTTT	CSARGSTGELFF
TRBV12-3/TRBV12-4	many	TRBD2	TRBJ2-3	TGTGCCAGCAGTCGAGCGGGAGGGTCCGGTACGCAGTATTTT	CASSRAGGSGTQYF
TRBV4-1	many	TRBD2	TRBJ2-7	TGCGCCAGCAGTCAAAGACAGGGACTAGCGGGAGGGCTCCGCGTCTGGGAGCAGTACTTC	CASSQRQGLAGGLRVWEQYF
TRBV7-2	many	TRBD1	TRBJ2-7	TGTGCCAGCAGCTACGGGACAGGGGTTTACGAGCAGTACTTC	CASSYGTGVYEQYF
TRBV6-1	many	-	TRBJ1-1	TGTGCCAGCAGCGAGAGCCTATTGGTCACTGAAGCTTTCTTT	CASSESLLVTEAFF
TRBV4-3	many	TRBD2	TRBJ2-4	TGCGCCAGCAGCCAAGATCCTAGCGGGGGGGCCAAAAACATTCAGTACTTC	CASSQDPSGGAKNIQYF
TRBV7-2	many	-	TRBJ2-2	TGTGCCAGCAGCGGTCGCCTGACTGTGACCGGGGAGCTGTTTTTT	CASSGRLTVTGELFF
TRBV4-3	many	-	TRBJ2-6	TGCGCCAGCAGCCAAGAAATGGGCTCTGGGGCCAACGTCCTGACTTTC	CASSQEMGSGANVLTF
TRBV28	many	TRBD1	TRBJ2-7	TGTGCCAGCAGTACCCTTCCACCTTCGGACAGGACCTACGAGCAGTACTTC	CASSTLPPSDRTYEQYF
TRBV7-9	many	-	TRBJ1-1	TGTGCCAGCAGCTTAGCAGGGACACCGAACACTGAAGCTTTCTTT	CASSLAGTPNTEAFF
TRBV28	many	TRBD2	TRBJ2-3	TGTGCCAGCAGCTCGCCGGGACTAGGGTACATTAGCACAGATACGCAGTATTTT	CASSSPGLGYISTDTQYF
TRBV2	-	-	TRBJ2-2	TGTGCCAGCAGTGAAGGCAGGGTAATCACCGGGGAGCTGTTTTTT	CASSEGRVITGELFF
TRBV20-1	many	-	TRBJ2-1	TGCAGTGCTAGAGAGGGTGGGGGTGAGCAGTTCTTC	CSAREGGGEQFF
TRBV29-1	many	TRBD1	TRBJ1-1	TGCAGCGGGGGACAGCTTCAACAGGCTTTCTTT	CSGGQLQQAFF
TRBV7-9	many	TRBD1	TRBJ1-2	TGTGCCAGCAGCTTAGGGGACAGGAGCATGTGTGCCTTC	CASSLGDRSMCAF
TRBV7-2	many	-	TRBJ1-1	TGTGCCAGCAGCTTAATGGGGGACACGGCGTTCACTGAAGCTTTCTTT	CASSLMGDTAFTEAFF
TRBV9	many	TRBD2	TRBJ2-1	TGTGCCAGCAGCGTAGATTCTAGCGGGGCCTATGCCTACAATGAGCAGTTCTTC	CASSVDSSGAYAYNEQFF
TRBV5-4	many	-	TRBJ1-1	TGTGCCAGCAGCTTAGGGACGCAGAACACTGAAGCTTTCTTT	CASSLGTQNTEAFF
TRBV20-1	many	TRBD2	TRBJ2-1	TGCAGTGCTAGCTTCCTACTAGCGGGATATGGTAATGAGCAGTTCTTC	CSASFLLAGYGNEQFF
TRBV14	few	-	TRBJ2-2	TGTGCCAGCAGCCCCATGAGGGCAGGGCCCACCGGGGAGCTGTTTTTT	CASSPMRAGPTGELFF
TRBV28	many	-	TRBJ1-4	TGTGCCAGCAGTTCTACCGGGACGGACAATGAAAAACTGTTTTTT	CASSSTGTDNEKLFF
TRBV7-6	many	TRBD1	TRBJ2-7	TGTGCCAGCAGCGACCCGGGACAGGGCTACGAGCAGTACTTC	CASSDPGQGYEQYF
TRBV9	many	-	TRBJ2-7	TGTGCCAGCAGCGCCCGACAGAGCCCCTACGAGCAGTACTTC	CASSARQSPYEQYF
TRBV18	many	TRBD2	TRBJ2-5	TGTGCCAGCTCACTGCTAGCGGGTTCCCAAGAGACCCAGTACTTC	CASSLLAGSQETQYF
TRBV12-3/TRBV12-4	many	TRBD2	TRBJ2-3	TGTGCCAGCCGACCGCGGGGGGATAGGACAGATACGCAGTATTTT	CASRPRGDRTDTQYF
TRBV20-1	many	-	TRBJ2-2	TGCAGTGCTAGAGTCATGGGCGGGGAGCTGTTTTTT	CSARVMGGELFF
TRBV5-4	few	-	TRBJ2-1	TGTGCCAGCAGCTTGCACCACTATGAGCAGTTCTTC	CASSLHHYEQFF
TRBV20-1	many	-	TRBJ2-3	TGCAGTGTTTGGGGCGTTCTGCTAGCGACAGATACGCAGTATTTT	CSVWGVLLATDTQYF
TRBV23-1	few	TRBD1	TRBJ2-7	TGCGCCAGCAGCACCTGGGACAGCCTTTCCTACGAGCAGTACTTC	CASSTWDSLSYEQYF
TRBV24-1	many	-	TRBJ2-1	TGTGCCACCAGTGATTTGGATGAGCAGTTCTTC	CATSDLDEQFF
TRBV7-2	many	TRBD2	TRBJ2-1	TGTGCCAGCACCCCGTTACCGGGACTAGCGGGAAACAATGAGCAGTTCTTC	CASTPLPGLAGNNEQFF
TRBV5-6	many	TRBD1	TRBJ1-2	TGTGCCAGCAGCTCCCCCGGGACAGGGAAAAATGGCTACACCTTC	CASSSPGTGKNGYTF
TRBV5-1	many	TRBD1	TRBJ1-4	TGCGCCAGCAGCCAGGACAGGGGGCACGAAAAACTGTTTTTT	CASSQDRGHEKLFF
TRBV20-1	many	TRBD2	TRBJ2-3	TGCAGTGCTCCAAAGCGGGGGAGCACAGATACGCAGTATTTT	CSAPKRGSTDTQYF
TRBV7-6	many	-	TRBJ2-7	TGTGCCAGCAGCTTAGGACTATCAGAGACCCAGGGACCCACTTACGAGCAGTACTTC	CASSLGLSETQGPTYEQYF
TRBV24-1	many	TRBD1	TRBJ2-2	TGTGCCACCAGTGATCTGACAGGGGGCCCCGGGGAGCTGTTTTTT	CATSDLTGGPGELFF
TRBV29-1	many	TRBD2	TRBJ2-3	TGCAGCGTTGCTAGCGGGAGTTCAGATACGCAGTATTTT	CSVASGSSDTQYF
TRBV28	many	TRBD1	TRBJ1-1	TGTGCCAGCAGTTTCTCGGGACAGGGGGAGACTGAAGCTTTCTTT	CASSFSGQGETEAFF
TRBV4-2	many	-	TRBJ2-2	TGTGCCAGCAGCCAAGGTCAGTTAGGAGAAGCGAACACCGGGGAGCTGTTTTTT	CASSQGQLGEANTGELFF
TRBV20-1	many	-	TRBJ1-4	TGCAGTGCTAGAGATCTAGGGTGGAATGAAAAACTGTTTTTT	CSARDLGWNEKLFF
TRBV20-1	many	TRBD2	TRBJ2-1	TGCAGTGCTAGAGCTGGAGCGGGAGGGCTGTTTGGGTCCTACAATGAGCAGTTCTTC	CSARAGAGGLFGSYNEQFF